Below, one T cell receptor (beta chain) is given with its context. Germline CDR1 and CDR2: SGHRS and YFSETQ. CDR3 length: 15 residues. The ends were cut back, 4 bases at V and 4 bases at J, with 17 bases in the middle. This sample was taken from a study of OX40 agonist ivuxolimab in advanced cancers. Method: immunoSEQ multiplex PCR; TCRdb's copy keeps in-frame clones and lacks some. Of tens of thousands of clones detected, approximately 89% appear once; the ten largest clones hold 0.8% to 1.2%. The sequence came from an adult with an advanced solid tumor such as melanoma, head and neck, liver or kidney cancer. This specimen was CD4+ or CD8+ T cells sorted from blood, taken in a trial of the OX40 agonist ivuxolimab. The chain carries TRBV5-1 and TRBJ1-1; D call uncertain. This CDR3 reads CASSPDGSSITEAFF. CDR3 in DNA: TGCGCCAGCAGCCCGGACGGCAGTTCGATCACTGAAGCTTTCTTT.